This TCR beta chain was retrieved from a study of cytomegalovirus exposure and HLA in healthy donors. Study-level points and caveats: Within the 95 to 150 validation repertoires, first-cohort TCR clusters tended to co-occur, according to a later analysis.

Comments on this clone: Its antigen is unidentified.

Clones were sequenced by immunoSEQ multiplex PCR, and TCRdb holds only the in-frame ones, with some missing. The sample holds approximately 160,000 clones; around nine tenths are singletons and the top ten take approximately 2.1%. The CDR3 has 14 residues. Germline V gene data show CDR1 as MNHNY and CDR2 as SVGAGI (reference sequence). Trimming pared 5 bases from V and 6 bases from J, leaving 15 bases between. The TCR originated in a young woman in good health and CMV-seronegative. The sample consisted of PBMCs. V and J are TRBV6-6 and TRBJ2-3; D gene ambiguous. CDR3 residues: CASSASKALDTQYF. CDR3 bases: TGTGCCAGCAGTGCCTCCAAAGCCCTGGATACGCAGTATTTT.